Listed below are T cell receptor beta chains from one sample, sequenced in a study of brain T cells in children with intractable seizures. Sequenced by immunoSEQ multiplex PCR; TCRdb stores in-frame clones only, minus some. The repertoire holds about 80,000 clones, around 90% seen once, with roughly 25% in the top ten. The sequences come from peripheral blood, collected at surgery. These TCRs come from a girl aged 2-10 years with Rasmussen encephalitis and intractable seizures. Each CDR3 is given with its conserved first and last residue. The order of the fields is V gene, D gene, J gene, clone size, CDR3 DNA, CDR3 protein. D genes are given only for firm matches. Rows give clone size only sometimes, using once, few, many, or a class for an expanded clone.

V gene: TRBV19; D gene: .; J gene: TRBJ1-2; clone size: .; CDR3 DNA: TGTGCCAGTAGTATCTCACCAGGGTGGGGCTACACCTTC; CDR3 protein: CASSISPGWGYTF
V gene: TRBV24-1; D gene: .; J gene: TRBJ2-2; clone size: .; CDR3 DNA: TGTGCCACCAGTGACTCAGGGGACACCGGGGAGCTGTTTTTT; CDR3 protein: CATSDSGDTGELFF
V gene: TRBV15; D gene: .; J gene: TRBJ1-1; clone size: .; CDR3 DNA: TGTGCCACCAGCAGAGATCGCGGGAACACTGAAGCTTTCTTT; CDR3 protein: CATSRDRGNTEAFF
V gene: TRBV5-4; D gene: .; J gene: TRBJ1-1; clone size: .; CDR3 DNA: TGTGCCAGCAGCCGTACAGGGCAGAACACTGAAGCTTTCTTT; CDR3 protein: CASSRTGQNTEAFF
V gene: TRBV18; D gene: .; J gene: TRBJ1-1; clone size: .; CDR3 DNA: TGTGCCAGCTCACCATACGTCGGGGAAGCTTTCTTT; CDR3 protein: CASSPYVGEAFF
V gene: TRBV6-1; D gene: TRBD2; J gene: TRBJ2-5; clone size: .; CDR3 DNA: TGTGCCAGCAGTGAAATCGGGACTAGCGGGAGTAGGAGGGAGACCCAGTACTTC; CDR3 protein: CASSEIGTSGSRRETQYF
V gene: TRBV9; D gene: .; J gene: TRBJ2-2; clone size: .; CDR3 DNA: TGTGCCAGCAGCGTAGCTCCACAGCTTAACACCGGGGAGCTGTTTTTT; CDR3 protein: CASSVAPQLNTGELFF
V gene: TRBV6-5; D gene: .; J gene: TRBJ1-6; clone size: .; CDR3 DNA: TGTGCCAGCAGTTACTCGGGGGGGAGGCGGTCACCCCTCCACTTT; CDR3 protein: CASSYSGGRRSPLHF
V gene: TRBV19; D gene: TRBD2; J gene: TRBJ2-7; clone size: .; CDR3 DNA: TGTGCCAGTAGTGGGCTGACTAGCGACTACGAGCAGTACTTC; CDR3 protein: CASSGLTSDYEQYF
V gene: TRBV28; D gene: .; J gene: TRBJ2-5; clone size: .; CDR3 DNA: TGTGCCAGCAGTTTCAGGCTCCAAGAGACCCAGTACTTC; CDR3 protein: CASSFRLQETQYF
V gene: TRBV7-2; D gene: TRBD2; J gene: TRBJ2-1; clone size: .; CDR3 DNA: TGTGCCAGCGTGACGTCTAGCGGGGGGAATGAGCAGTTCTTC; CDR3 protein: CASVTSSGGNEQFF
V gene: TRBV11-3; D gene: TRBD2; J gene: TRBJ2-2; clone size: .; CDR3 DNA: TGTGCCAGCGGGACTAGCGGGAGGACCGGGGAGCTGTTTTTT; CDR3 protein: CASGTSGRTGELFF
V gene: TRBV7-3; D gene: TRBD2; J gene: TRBJ2-3; clone size: medium-sized; CDR3 DNA: TGTGCCAGCAGCTTAAGTGGGGGGGTCCTCGATACGCAGTATTTT; CDR3 protein: CASSLSGGVLDTQYF
V gene: TRBV28; D gene: .; J gene: TRBJ1-1; clone size: .; CDR3 DNA: TGTGCCAGCAGTCTTATTGGTCTTGGGCAGAAGAACACTGAAGCTTTCTTT; CDR3 protein: CASSLIGLGQKNTEAFF
V gene: TRBV27; D gene: .; J gene: TRBJ1-6; clone size: .; CDR3 DNA: TGTGCCAGCAGTTCCATATGGGGGGCAAATTCACCCCTCCACTTT; CDR3 protein: CASSSIWGANSPLHF
V gene: TRBV11-1; D gene: TRBD1; J gene: TRBJ1-5; clone size: .; CDR3 DNA: TGTGCCAGCGGAACAGGGGGGGATCAGCCCCAGCATTTT; CDR3 protein: CASGTGGDQPQHF
V gene: TRBV28; D gene: TRBD1; J gene: TRBJ1-6; clone size: .; CDR3 DNA: TGTGCCAGCAGAACGACAGGGGACGCCTATAATTCACCCCTCCACTTT; CDR3 protein: CASRTTGDAYNSPLHF
V gene: TRBV10-3; D gene: .; J gene: TRBJ2-3; clone size: .; CDR3 DNA: TGTGCCATCAGTGAGGCAGATACGCAGTATTTT; CDR3 protein: CAISEADTQYF
V gene: TRBV7-9; D gene: .; J gene: TRBJ2-3; clone size: .; CDR3 DNA: TGTGCCAGCAGCTTGATAGGCACAGATACGCAGTATTTT; CDR3 protein: CASSLIGTDTQYF
V gene: TRBV19; D gene: .; J gene: TRBJ1-2; clone size: .; CDR3 DNA: TGTGCCAGTAGTATGCAGGACTATGGCTACACCTTC; CDR3 protein: CASSMQDYGYTF
V gene: TRBV5-4; D gene: TRBD1; J gene: TRBJ1-4; clone size: .; CDR3 DNA: TGTGCCAGCAGCTTGGACGGGACAGGGGTTGAAAAACTGTTTTTT; CDR3 protein: CASSLDGTGVEKLFF
V gene: TRBV10-3; D gene: .; J gene: TRBJ1-1; clone size: .; CDR3 DNA: TGTGCCATCAGTGAGTCGCGGGGCACTGAAGCTTTCTTT; CDR3 protein: CAISESRGTEAFF
V gene: TRBV6-2/TRBV6-3; D gene: .; J gene: TRBJ1-1; clone size: .; CDR3 DNA: TGTGCCAGCAGCCCTAAGCCTCCAGGGTACATGAACACTGAAGCTTTCTTT; CDR3 protein: CASSPKPPGYMNTEAFF
V gene: TRBV11-2; D gene: TRBD1; J gene: TRBJ1-4; clone size: .; CDR3 DNA: TGTGCCAGCAGCCAGAACCCCCCACAGGGCAGGGGGCGCGTCGGAAAACTGTTTTTT; CDR3 protein: CASSQNPPQGRGRVGKLFF
V gene: TRBV27; D gene: TRBD2; J gene: TRBJ2-1; clone size: .; CDR3 DNA: TGTGCCAGCAGCCAAGTTTGGACTAGCATACACTCCTACAATGAGCAGTTCTTC; CDR3 protein: CASSQVWTSIHSYNEQFF
V gene: TRBV27; D gene: .; J gene: TRBJ2-7; clone size: .; CDR3 DNA: TGTGCCAGCAGTCCGACTGGATACGAGCAGTACTTC; CDR3 protein: CASSPTGYEQYF
V gene: TRBV19; D gene: .; J gene: TRBJ1-1; clone size: .; CDR3 DNA: TGTGCCAGTAGTATCATTTCCCAGGGTGTAACTGAAGCTTTCTTT; CDR3 protein: CASSIISQGVTEAFF
V gene: TRBV6-5; D gene: .; J gene: TRBJ1-5; clone size: .; CDR3 DNA: TGTGCCAGCGGCCTGAGGGTTCGACAGCCCCAGCATTTT; CDR3 protein: CASGLRVRQPQHF
V gene: TRBV24-1; D gene: .; J gene: TRBJ1-2; clone size: .; CDR3 DNA: TGTGCCACCAGTGATACGTCGCCGAGGGATGGCTACACCTTC; CDR3 protein: CATSDTSPRDGYTF
V gene: TRBV19; D gene: .; J gene: TRBJ1-5; clone size: .; CDR3 DNA: TGTGCCAGTAGTATAGACGGTCTCAATCAGCCCCAGCATTTT; CDR3 protein: CASSIDGLNQPQHF
V gene: TRBV18; D gene: .; J gene: TRBJ2-7; clone size: .; CDR3 DNA: TGTGCCAGCTCACCAATCCCCTACGAGCAGTACTTC; CDR3 protein: CASSPIPYEQYF
V gene: TRBV7-9; D gene: .; J gene: TRBJ1-1; clone size: once; CDR3 DNA: TGTGTCGCCTCGGGGCGAGCTGAAGCTTTCTTT; CDR3 protein: CVASGRAEAFF
V gene: TRBV6-5; D gene: .; J gene: TRBJ2-2; clone size: .; CDR3 DNA: TGTGCCAGCAGAAGTTCCCTGGGGGCCACCGGGGAGCTGTTTTTT; CDR3 protein: CASRSSLGATGELFF
V gene: TRBV7-3; D gene: .; J gene: TRBJ1-2; clone size: medium-sized; CDR3 DNA: TGTGCCAGCAGCTTAAGCCCCGGGCTTGGAGAGGGCTACACCTTC; CDR3 protein: CASSLSPGLGEGYTF
V gene: TRBV11-2; D gene: TRBD2; J gene: TRBJ2-5; clone size: .; CDR3 DNA: TGTGCCAGCAGCTCCGGGGGGGCCCAGTACTTC; CDR3 protein: CASSSGGAQYF
V gene: TRBV12-5; D gene: .; J gene: TRBJ2-3; clone size: .; CDR3 DNA: TGTGCTAGTGGTTTGGTCATAACAGGGGGGGGCACAGATACGCAGTATTTT; CDR3 protein: CASGLVITGGGTDTQYF
V gene: TRBV12-5; D gene: .; J gene: TRBJ1-4; clone size: .; CDR3 DNA: TGTGCTAGTGCTCGGCAGTCTAATGAAAAACTGTTTTTT; CDR3 protein: CASARQSNEKLFF
V gene: TRBV27; D gene: .; J gene: TRBJ1-1; clone size: .; CDR3 DNA: TGTGCCAGCAGTACGCAAAGGGTTGGAACTGAAGCTTTCTTT; CDR3 protein: CASSTQRVGTEAFF
V gene: TRBV7-2; D gene: .; J gene: TRBJ2-7; clone size: .; CDR3 DNA: TGTGCCAGCAGCCCAGGACAGTCTACCTACGAGCAGTACTTC; CDR3 protein: CASSPGQSTYEQYF
V gene: TRBV18; D gene: .; J gene: TRBJ1-3; clone size: .; CDR3 DNA: TGTGCCAGCTCACCACGGGACGCTGGAAACACCATATATTTT; CDR3 protein: CASSPRDAGNTIYF
V gene: TRBV7-9; D gene: TRBD2; J gene: TRBJ2-1; clone size: .; CDR3 DNA: TGTGCCAGCAGCTTAATTGGGGACTACCTCTGGAATGAGCAGTTCTTC; CDR3 protein: CASSLIGDYLWNEQFF
V gene: TRBV7-9; D gene: TRBD2; J gene: TRBJ2-7; clone size: .; CDR3 DNA: TGTGCCAGCAGCCAGGGACTAGCGGGGGGCGCTTTCTACGAGCAGTACTTC; CDR3 protein: CASSQGLAGGAFYEQYF
V gene: TRBV11-3; D gene: .; J gene: TRBJ1-1; clone size: .; CDR3 DNA: TGTGCCAGCAGCTTAGATAATTTAGTGGGAAACACTGAAGCTTTCTTT; CDR3 protein: CASSLDNLVGNTEAFF